The subject of this entry is one TCR beta chain. Its matching antigen is unknown. This CDR3 contains 14 residues. From germline, CDR1 is DFQATT and CDR2 SNEGSKA (reference sequence). Trimming removed 3 bases from V and 6 bases from J; junction bases left unmatched: 8. Using about 10 ml of fresh peripheral blood, PBMCs were prepared. This sample was included in a study of T cells in Graves' hyperthyroidism and ophthalmopathy. General observations from the study: A median approximately 6.8 months before onset, the model predicted ophthalmopathy. The blood repertoire included most of the expanded thyroid clonotypes above 0.001. Ophthalmopathy cases were set apart from stable hyperthyroidism by a 13 V-J model.

Amplified TCR beta CDR3 regions came from RNA transcripts. HTBI primers drove first-round RT-PCR of the TCR CDR3. TCRdb reanalysed the multiplex PCR reads using MiXCR and keeps one entry per CDR3 protein. The sample lists about 560,000 distinct CDR3 sequences, approximately 15% occurring once. The receptor was isolated from a woman younger than 35 with Graves' hyperthyroidism. This rearrangement joins TRBV20-1 to TRBJ1-1, with 9 bases aligning to TRBD1. Sequencing input: blood. CDR3 region: CSARAGTGSAEAFF. The CDR3, as DNA: TGCAGTGCTAGGGCCGGGACAGGGTCCGCTGAAGCTTTCTTT.